Below, 27 T cell receptor beta chains from the same sample are listed, as sequenced in a study of post-analysis software for immune sequencing data. These receptors lack a known antigen. The TCR beta cDNA libraries carried unique molecular identifiers. Using its own MiXCR run on the PCR reads, TCRdb lists one record per CDR3 protein. The sample has more than 450,000 distinct CDR3 sequences; 44% are singletons. Overall study findings and caveats: Relative to controls, patients had about five TRBV segments at higher frequency, with TRBV5-6, TRBV5-1 and TRBV20-1 among these.

Sequencing was performed on blood. Receptors were obtained from a girl aged 5-17 years with multiple sclerosis.

This clonotype was counted once. J is TRBJ2-1 and V is TRBV12-3 or TRBV12-4; the D gene is possibly TRBD2 (6 bases). Trimming cost V 1 base and J 1 base, with 11 bases left between them. The CDR3 covers 16 residues. CDR3 DNA sequence: TGTGCCAGCAGTTTAGTCTCCGGGAGATCCTACAATGAGCAGTTCTTC. Protein sequence: CASSLVSGRSYNEQFF.

The chain carries TRBV4-1 and TRBJ2-5, with 13 bases that match TRBD2. This CDR3 spans 14 amino acids. V lost 4 bases, J lost 5 bases, and 1 base stayed unmatched. Looked up from germline, CDR1 is MGHRA and CDR2 is YSYEKL. The CDR3 here is CASSPTSGRETQYF. The CDR3 DNA reads as TGCGCCAGCAGCCCGACTAGCGGGAGGGAGACCCAGTACTTC.

This clonotype has only one observation. J is TRBJ1-2 and V is TRBV20-1; D call uncertain. CDR3 size: 12 residues. Germline loops: CDR1 DFQATT, CDR2 SNEGSKA (reference sequence). The ends were cut back, 3 bases at V and 1 base at J, with 6 bases in the middle. This CDR3 reads CSASTVNYGYTF. CDR3 DNA sequence: TGCAGTGCTAGTACGGTTAACTATGGCTACACCTTC.

The chain is built from TRBV15 and TRBJ1-5; D ambiguous. Germline V lookup: CDR1 LNHNV, CDR2 YYDKDF (reference sequence). The V gene lost 2 bases and the J gene lost 2 bases, with 13 bases spanning the gap. The CDR3 runs 16 residues. The CDR3 loop is CATSRTQSSGNQPQHF. Written as DNA, the CDR3 is TGTGCCACCAGCAGAACACAGAGTAGCGGCAATCAGCCCCAGCATTTT.

In this sample, this clonotype turned up a few times. V is TRBV6-5 and J is TRBJ2-2; D not certain. CDR1 is MNHEY, CDR2 SVGAGI, per germline. The CDR3 has 14 amino acids. With 5 bases removed from V and 3 bases from J, the gap between germline ends came to 10 bases. In DNA form, the CDR3 reads TGTGCCAGCAGTCGATACTCCTACACCGGGGAGCTGTTTTTT. Translated, it gives CASSRYSYTGELFF.

The chain carries TRBV6-2 or TRBV6-3 and TRBJ2-1, with TRBD2 as a possible D gene (5 bases). V shed 2 bases and J shed 7 bases, with 18 bases lying between them. Germline CDR1 and CDR2: MNHEY and SVGEGT. The CDR3 runs to 16 residues. The CDR3 DNA is TGTGCCAGCAGTTACGGGAGCCTAGGTAATAGGAATGAGCAGTTCTTC. Translating gives CASSYGSLGNRNEQFF.

The chain has TRBV10-3 and TRBJ2-5; tentatively, D is TRBD1 or TRBD2 (5 bases each). The CDR3 loop spans 12 amino acids. Germline CDR1 reads ENHRY; CDR2 reads SYGVKD. Trimming took 8 bases from V and 4 from J, leaving 11 bases between them. The CDR3 region is CAIAGTRETQYF. DNA of the CDR3: TGTGCCATCGCAGGGACCCGAGAGACCCAGTACTTC.

The genes are TRBV5-1 and TRBJ2-4; TRBD2 matches at 10 bases. Germline V gives CDR1 SGHRS, CDR2 YFSETQ. CDR3 size: 17 residues. V was pared by 0 bases and J by 0 bases, with 3 bases of the junction left unmatched. The CDR3 here is CASSLVGTSEAKNIQYF. CDR3 sequence (DNA): TGCGCCAGCAGCTTGGTTGGGACTAGCGAAGCCAAAAACATTCAGTACTTC.

This clonotype has at least ten counts. At one end, the junction sequence differs from germline, possibly due to a read error. The V and J genes are TRBV5-1 and TRBJ2-7, with D tentatively TRBD1 (6 bases). The CDR3 totals 13 residues. CDR1 SGHRS and CDR2 YFSETQ come from the germline V gene. CDR3 residues: CASSLEQGYEQYF. Written as DNA, the CDR3 is TGTGCCAGCAGTTTAGAACAGGGCTACGAGCAGTACTTC.

The chain carries TRBV12-3 or TRBV12-4 and TRBJ2-1, with D possibly matching TRBD1 (8 bases). The DNA end lines up better with TRBJ2-7; the J call may be wrong. This CDR3 has 16 residues. The CDR3 sequence is CASSPGGGGSYNEQYF. Here the CDR3 DNA reads TGTGCCAGCAGCCCAGGGGGCGGGGGTTCCTACAATGAGCAGTACTTC.

The chain combines TRBV12-3 or TRBV12-4 with TRBJ2-3, with no clear D. The CDR3 consists of 18 residues. Trimming took off 4 bases at V and 4 bases at J, with 24 bases between the two ends. This CDR3 is CASSSTATILLGADTQYF. CDR3 nucleotides: TGTGCCAGCAGTTCGACGGCGACAATATTATTAGGCGCAGATACGCAGTATTTT.

Regarding this clonotype: The junction departs from germline at one end; a sequencing error may be responsible. The chain has TRBV12-3 or TRBV12-4 and TRBJ1-6, with D uncertain. The CDR3 spans 15 residues. CDR3 residues: CASRSPLGYNSLLHF. CDR3 nucleotide sequence: TGTGCCAGCAGATCACCACTGGGCTATAATTCACTCCTCCACTTT.

DNA of the CDR3: TGCGCCAGCAGCTTGGCCATAGGTAGGCCTTACGAGCAGTACTTC. Its translation is CASSLAIGRPYEQYF. The V gene is TRBV5-1, the J gene TRBJ2-5; D not resolved. The closer fit of TRBJ2-7 to the DNA end suggests the J call may be wrong. This CDR3 comprises 15 residues. CDR1 and CDR2 (germline): SGHRS, YFSETQ.

A few counts support this clonotype. The J gene is TRBJ2-1, the V gene TRBV12-3 or TRBV12-4; D is perhaps TRBD2 (7 bases). The CDR3 length is 11 residues. V was trimmed by 5 bases and J by 15 bases, leaving 14 bases between them. The CDR3, as DNA: TGTGCCAGCAGTAAGGGGGAGGGGCTGTTCTTC. Translation: CASSKGEGLFF.

The rearrangement links TRBV5-1 to TRBJ2-1; the match to TRBD2 covers 7 bases. Germline trimming cut 0 bases from V and 7 bases from J; bases unmatched to any gene: 10. CDR1 is SGHRS and CDR2 is YFSETQ in the germline V gene. The CDR3 runs 16 residues. CDR3: CASSLEGGVSKNEQFF. The CDR3 DNA sequence: TGCGCCAGCAGCTTGGAGGGAGGGGTGTCGAAAAATGAGCAGTTCTTC. The whole variable domain, remainder taken from reference TRBV5-1 and TRBJ2-1, is KAGVTQTPRYLIKTRGQQVTLSCSPISGHRSVSWYQQTPGQGLQFLFEYFSETQRNKGNFPGRFSGRQFSNSRSEMNVSTLELGDSALYLCASSLEGGVSKNEQFFGPGTRLTVL.

J is TRBJ2-4 and V is TRBV7-3, with D hard to call. The J call may be incorrect, as the DNA end agrees better with TRBJ2-7. Germline-derived CDR1 and CDR2 are SGHTA and FQGTGA. This CDR3 contains 18 residues. CDR3 residues: CASSLTSVPGEGIYEQYF. CDR3 bases: TGTGCCAGCAGCTTAACGAGTGTTCCAGGCGAAGGCATATACGAGCAGTACTTC.

This clonotype was seen a single time. This chain joins TRBV12-3 or TRBV12-4 and TRBJ2-1; 9 nucleotides agree with TRBD2. V trimming: 3 bases; J trimming: 2 bases; junction bases outside the gene matches: 8. The CDR3 has 17 residues. CDR3 sequence: CASSFAWGGRAYNEQFF. The CDR3, as DNA: TGTGCCAGCAGTTTCGCCTGGGGCGGGAGGGCCTACAATGAGCAGTTCTTC.

Ten or more counts support this clonotype. The chain is built from TRBV18 and TRBJ2-5; D ambiguous. In germline, CDR1 is KGHSH, CDR2 LQKENI. V was pared by 3 bases and J by 5 bases, with 7 bases between. The CDR3 runs 12 residues. The chain's CDR3 is CASSPSGETQYF. As DNA, the CDR3 is TGTGCCAGCTCACCCTCCGGGGAGACCCAGTACTTC. Supplemented by reference TRBV18 and TRBJ2-5, the full variable domain reads NAGVMQNPRHLVRRRGQEARLRCSPMKGHSHVYWYRQLPEEGLKFMVYLQKENIIDESGMPKERFSAEFPKEGPSILRIQQVVRGDSAAYFCASSPSGETQYFGPGTRLLVL.

In its sample, this clonotype was seen a few times. The chain recombines TRBV4-2 with TRBJ2-7; no reliable D call. The CDR3 is made up of 14 amino acids. Germline V gene sequence: CDR1 LGHNA, CDR2 YNFKEQ. Trimming pared 0 bases from V and 5 bases from J, leaving 11 bases between. Here the CDR3 DNA reads TGTGCCAGCAGCCAAGAGGGTTTCTTAGACGAGCAGTACTTC. Translated, it gives CASSQEGFLDEQYF.

The chain's CDR3 is CSARVGAGGPEQYF. As DNA, the CDR3 is TGCAGTGCTAGAGTAGGAGCGGGAGGGCCCGAGCAGTACTTC. This chain joins TRBV20-1 and TRBJ2-7; 10 bases match TRBD2. The germline CDR1 and CDR2 sequences are DFQATT and SNEGSKA (reference sequence). The V gene end was trimmed by 1 base and the J gene end by 6 bases; junction bases not matched to a gene: 6. The CDR3 is made up of 14 amino acids.

This sequence joins TRBV12-5 and TRBJ2-4; tentatively, D is TRBD1 or TRBD2 (6 bases each). The DNA end is a closer match to TRBJ2-7, so the J assignment may be wrong. The CDR3 runs 18 residues. Germline CDR1 is LGHNT and CDR2 is FRNRAP. The CDR3 loop reads CASGLGAPGAWRGYEQYF. Written as DNA, the CDR3 is TGTGCTAGTGGTTTGGGGGCTCCGGGGGCCTGGAGAGGATACGAGCAGTACTTC.

This chain connects TRBV10-3 to TRBJ2-5, with D maybe TRBD1 (5 bases). V lost 4 bases to trimming and J lost 1 base, with 16 bases between them. Germline loops: CDR1 ENHRY, CDR2 SYGVKD. This CDR3 contains 16 residues. CDR3: CAISVDSRRSQETQYF. CDR3 DNA sequence: TGTGCCATCAGTGTCGACAGTCGTCGTTCCCAAGAGACCCAGTACTTC.

The chain joins TRBV6-4 to TRBJ2-6, with 11 bases that match TRBD1. The CDR3 contains 17 residues. Germline V gives CDR1 MRHNA, CDR2 SNTAGT. The ends lost 7 bases at V and 6 bases at J; junction bases unmatched: 11. The CDR3 DNA reads as TGTGCCAGCACCGAATGGACAGGGGGCGGCGAGGCCAACGTCCTGACTTTC. Encoded protein: CASTEWTGGGEANVLTF.

The chain couples TRBV12-3 or TRBV12-4 to TRBJ1-1, with TRBD1 as a possible D gene (6 bases). CDR3 size: 16 residues. V was clipped by 3 bases and J by 2 bases, with 16 bases between them. The chain's CDR3 is CASSLEDRRGNTEAFF. In nucleotides, the CDR3 is TGTGCCAGCAGTTTGGAGGACAGACGGGGTAACACTGAAGCTTTCTTT.

The V gene is TRBV6-5, the J gene TRBJ2-6, with D maybe TRBD2 (6 bases). The ends were cut back, 10 bases at V and 0 bases at J, with 13 bases in the middle. This CDR3 region has 15 residues. CDR1 is MNHEY, CDR2 SVGAGI, per germline. CDR3 DNA sequence: TGTGCCACCACGAGGGACTCCTCTGGGGCCAACGTCCTGACTTTC. Amino acid sequence: CATTRDSSGANVLTF.

This sequence joins TRBV5-1 and TRBJ2-5; unclear D gene. The J call may not be correct, given that the DNA end is closer to TRBJ2-7. Germline CDR1 SGHRS, CDR2 YFSETQ. The CDR3 runs to 13 residues. For the CDR3, the DNA is TGCGCCAGCAGCTTGAAGTTTTTGGACGAGCAGTACTTC. Amino acid sequence: CASSLKFLDEQYF.

A single count supports this clonotype. The V call is TRBV29-1, the J call TRBJ2-5; D is unclear. The CDR3 extends over 13 amino acids. V was shortened by 4 bases and J by 3 bases, with 12 bases between the two germline ends. Germline CDR1 is SQVTM and CDR2 is ANQGSEA. This CDR3 reads CSVARTVEETQYF. CDR3 bases: TGCAGCGTTGCTCGTACAGTGGAAGAGACCCAGTACTTC.